The 15 T cell receptor beta chains given below trace back to one sample, sequenced in a study of blood T cell repertoires in COVID-19. Here immunoSEQ multiplex PCR was the method, and the copy in TCRdb shows in-frame clones only, minus some. Among roughly 420,000 clones listed, approximately 87% were seen once. What was sequenced was PBMCs or T cells enriched from blood (not recorded which). These receptors all stem from a woman in her twenties or thirties with acute COVID-19.

The V call is TRBV11-2, the J call TRBJ1-1; D remains ambiguous. V was trimmed by 0 bases and J by 7 bases, leaving 6 bases between them. CDR3 length equals 12 residues. Germline-derived CDR1 and CDR2 are SGHAT and FQNNGV. The CDR3 reads CASSLDGSEAFF. The CDR3 bases are TGTGCCAGCAGCTTAGATGGCAGTGAAGCTTTCTTT.

This clone was counted a single time. The chain carries TRBV7-3 and TRBJ1-2; 8 bases fit TRBD1. The CDR3 is 15 amino acids. V trimming: 5 bases; J trimming: 4 bases; junction bases outside the gene matches: 9. Germline V gene sequence: CDR1 SGHTA, CDR2 FQGTGA. The CDR3 sequence: CASSLLRGRRYGYTF. The CDR3 DNA follows: TGTGCCAGCAGCCTCCTCAGGGGGCGCCGCTATGGCTACACCTTC. Filled out from reference TRBV7-3 and TRBJ1-2, the complete variable domain reads GAGVSQTPSNKVTEKGKYVELRCDPISGHTALYWYRQSLGQGPEFLIYFQGTGAADDSGLPNDRFFAVRPEGSVSTLKIQRTERGDSAVYLCASSLLRGRRYGYTFGSGTRLTVV.

The V gene is TRBV2, the J gene TRBJ1-4, with 8 positions matching TRBD1. The germline V gene has CDR1 SNHLY and CDR2 FYNNEI. This CDR3 contains 15 residues. The V segment lost 2 bases and the J segment 7 bases; nucleotides outside the gene matches: 6. The CDR3, as DNA: TGTGCCAGCAGTGAACTCCGGACAGGGTTTGAAAAACTGTTTTTT. This encodes CASSELRTGFEKLFF.

V is TRBV5-4 and J is TRBJ1-1; no definite D call. V gave up 4 bases and J gave up 2 bases, with 15 bases separating them. Germline V gene data show CDR1 as SGHNT and CDR2 as YYREEE (reference sequence). The CDR3 runs 15 residues. CDR3 protein: CASSPTRDFNTEAFF. CDR3 DNA sequence: TGTGCCAGCAGCCCCACTAGAGACTTTAACACTGAAGCTTTCTTT.

This chain links TRBV27 with TRBJ1-2, with 11 bases lining up with TRBD1. V lost 6 bases, J lost 0 bases, and 9 bases stayed unmatched. Germline V gene sequence: CDR1 MNHEY, CDR2 SMNVEV (reference sequence). The CDR3 consists of 17 residues. In DNA, the CDR3 is TGTGCCAGCAGAATTTCTCCGGGACAGGGGGCTAACTATGGCTACACCTTC. Amino acid sequence: CASRISPGQGANYGYTF.

The chain has TRBV7-2 and TRBJ2-5; TRBD1 matches 9 bases. CDR1 and CDR2 from the germline V gene are SGHTA and FQGNSA. Unmatched junction bases numbered 7, after V lost 0 bases and J lost 5 bases. The CDR3 is 16 residues long. CDR3 protein: CASSLAVGTGSETQYF. The CDR3 DNA sequence: TGTGCCAGCAGCTTAGCGGTCGGGACAGGGTCGGAGACCCAGTACTTC.

The sample holds a few counts of this clone. The chain couples TRBV7-9 to TRBJ1-2, with TRBD1 matching 8 bases. Germline CDR1 SEHNR, CDR2 FQNEAQ (reference sequence). With 1 base clipped from V and 0 bases from J, the junction kept 10 bases outside the gene matches. This CDR3 has 18 amino acids. The CDR3 here is CASSLVFRQGTTNYGYTF. The CDR3 DNA is TGTGCCAGCAGCTTAGTCTTCCGACAGGGGACCACTAACTATGGCTACACCTTC. The full variable domain, with the rest looked up from reference TRBV7-9 and TRBJ1-2, is DTGVSQNPRHKITKRGQNVTFRCDPISEHNRLYWYRQTLGQGPEFLTYFQNEAQLEKSRLLSDRFSAERPKGSFSTLEIQRTEQGDSAMYLCASSLVFRQGTTNYGYTFGSGTRLTVV.

This chain connects TRBV7-2 to TRBJ2-3; TRBD2 aligns across 9 bases. V shed 1 base, J shed 3 bases, and the junction held 2 bases outside the gene matches. CDR1 is SGHTA and CDR2 is FQGNSA in the germline V gene. This CDR3 has 15 residues. The CDR3 reads CASSLVSGGTDTQYF. CDR3 DNA sequence: TGTGCCAGCAGCTTAGTGAGCGGGGGGACAGATACGCAGTATTTT.

The chain has TRBV5-1 and TRBJ2-7; TRBD2 is a possible D gene (5 bases). With 2 bases removed from V and 3 bases from J, the gap between germline ends came to 9 bases. The CDR3 has 13 amino acids. Germline assignment: CDR1 SGHRS and CDR2 YFSETQ. The chain's CDR3 is CASSLGLDYEQYF. The CDR3, as DNA: TGCGCCAGCAGCTTAGGACTCGACTACGAGCAGTACTTC.

Here the CDR3 reads CASSRQRGGTGELFF. CDR3 coding DNA: TGTGCCAGCAGCCGACAGCGGGGGGGCACCGGGGAGCTGTTTTTT. The gene calls are TRBV3-1 (or the pseudogene TRBV3-2) and TRBJ2-2, with 10 bases that match TRBD2. The CDR3 contains 15 residues. Germline CDR1 and CDR2: LGHDT and YNNKEL (reference sequence). The V gene end was trimmed by 4 bases and the J gene end by 4 bases; junction bases not matched to a gene: 3.

The chain's CDR3 is CASRLQGSYQPQHF. The DNA of the CDR3 is TGTGCCAGCCGTTTACAGGGTTCCTATCAGCCCCAGCATTTT. This sequence joins TRBV2 and TRBJ1-5, with D perhaps TRBD1 (6 bases). The CDR3 is 14 amino acids. The ends were cut back, 8 bases at V and 5 bases at J, with 16 bases in the middle. CDR1 SNHLY and CDR2 FYNNEI come from the germline V gene. Looking up the rest from reference TRBV2 and TRBJ1-5 gives the full variable domain: EPEVTQTPSHQVTQMGQEVILRCVPISNHLYFYWYRQILGQKVEFLVSFYNNEISEKSEIFDDQFSVERPDGSNFTLKIRSTKLEDSAMYFCASRLQGSYQPQHFGDGTRLSIL.

This chain connects TRBV11-3 to TRBJ2-2, with 7 bases that match TRBD2. CDR1 is SGHNT, CDR2 YENEEA, per germline. V lost 6 bases, J lost 0 bases, and 7 bases stayed unmatched. The CDR3 extends over 16 amino acids. The CDR3 nucleotides read TGTGCCAGCAGTCTAGGGCGGGGGTCGAACACCGGGGAGCTGTTTTTT. Amino acid sequence: CASSLGRGSNTGELFF.

The rearrangement joins TRBV28 to TRBJ2-7; D gene unclear. V lost 5 bases, J lost 2 bases, and 13 bases lay in between. The CDR3 is made up of 14 amino acids. Germline V gives CDR1 MDHEN, CDR2 SYDVKM. CDR3 region: CASSILTDTYEQYF. The CDR3 nucleotides are TGTGCCAGCAGTATTCTGACTGATACCTACGAGCAGTACTTC. The whole variable domain, remainder taken from reference TRBV28 and TRBJ2-7, is DVKVTQSSRYLVKRTGEKVFLECVQDMDHENMFWYRQDPGLGLRLIYFSYDVKMKEKGDIPEGYSVSREKKERFSLILESASTNQTSMYLCASSILTDTYEQYFGPGTRLTVT.

The chain carries TRBV4-1 and TRBJ1-2, with 9 bases identical to TRBD1. The CDR3 spans 15 residues. V lost 0 bases and J lost 5; bases outside the gene matches: 4. Germline CDR1 and CDR2: MGHRA and YSYEKL. CDR3 sequence (DNA): TGCGCCAGCAGCCAAGAAAGGGACAGGGAATATGGCTACACCTTC. Amino acid sequence: CASSQERDREYGYTF.

The chain has TRBV7-9 and TRBJ1-1; TRBD1 is a possible D gene (5 bases). Germline CDR1 SEHNR, CDR2 FQNEAQ (reference sequence). This CDR3 spans 14 amino acids. With 5 bases removed from V and 1 base from J, the gap between germline ends came to 11 bases. This CDR3 reads CASSQRGPNTEAFF. The CDR3 coding sequence is TGTGCCAGCAGCCAAAGGGGCCCGAACACTGAAGCTTTCTTT.